This T cell receptor (beta chain) came from a study of vaccination and CD4 T cells after COVID-19. In the case of this clonotype: Its specificity is not known.

Germline V CDR1 and CDR2: LNHNV, YYDKDF (reference sequence). Trimming cost V 1 base and J 6 bases, with 9 bases left between them. This CDR3 has 13 residues. The sample's treatment: roughly 10-day PBMC culture with coronavirus spike peptide pools or control peptides (ViraFEST assay). Cultured CD4+ T-cell DNA underwent Oncomine TCR Beta short-read sequencing. MiXCR was run by TCRdb on the PCR reads, yielding one entry per CDR3 protein. There are 20,000 to 30,000 distinct CDR3 sequences in the sample; roughly 64% occur only once, and over 7.5% lies in the top ten. The sequence derives from a human donor who had recovered from COVID-19. The specimen was CD4+ T cells from blood, cultured in vitro. This chain joins TRBV15 and TRBJ1-1; D unresolved. The CDR3, as DNA: TGTGCCACCAGCAGAGTGATTAGGCCTGAAGCTTTCTTT. It translates to CATSRVIRPEAFF.